This T cell receptor (beta chain) was identified in a study of blood T cell repertoires in COVID-19. Overall study context: Sites in the United States, Italy and Spain provided acute and convalescent COVID-19 samples.

Per the original data handling: The assay estimated nucleated cells by amplifying reference gene primers. Sequencing was performed with immunoSEQ multiplex PCR; in TCRdb, only in-frame clones are kept and a portion is missing. That table furnishes V, J and clone size, whereas the DNA furnished D and trimming. Counted here are 36,000 or so clones, 70% to 90% occurring once; the ten biggest clones make up around 4.9%. Looked up from germline, CDR1 is SGHTA and CDR2 is FQGTGA. The CDR3 runs to 15 residues. Trimming cost V 5 bases and J 13 bases; bases outside gene matches: 15. Sequences were obtained from peripheral blood. The J gene is TRBJ2-3, the V gene TRBV7-3, with TRBD2 identical over 10 bases. The receptor's source is a woman in her sixties or seventies with active COVID-19. Written as DNA, the CDR3 is TGTGCCAGCAGCCCACTGGCGAGCGGGGGGGTAGAGAAGTATTTT. It encodes CASSPLASGGVEKYF.